The source of this T cell receptor (beta chain) is a study of human thymus T cells. Sequenced by immunoSEQ multiplex PCR; TCRdb stores in-frame clones only, minus some. Of some 120,000 clones in the sample, about 93% were seen once. Findings and limits, study-wide: Related work showed strongly overlapping thymic repertoires across unrelated individuals. Repertoires sampled from thymus and blood appeared biased in V and J gene usage.

Comment on this clone: What it binds is not known.

Resections from corrective heart surgery provided thymus tissue. Donors were healthy Finnish infants having corrective surgery for congenital heart defects. Germline lookup yields CDR1 SGHNT and CDR2 YENEEA. This CDR3 spans 14 amino acids. With 3 bases removed from V and 6 bases from J, the gap between germline ends came to 11 bases. Sequencing was carried out using thymus tissue. The origin of this receptor is a boy under two years old with a congenital heart defect but otherwise immunologically healthy. The chain couples TRBV11-3 to TRBJ2-2; no definite D call. CDR3 residues: CASSFSLIPGELFF. The CDR3 nucleotides read TGTGCCAGCAGCTTCTCGCTAATCCCCGGGGAGCTGTTTTTT. Complete variable domain (other parts from reference TRBV11-3 and TRBJ2-2): EAGVVQSPRYKIIEKKQPVAFWCNPISGHNTLYWYLQNLGQGPELLIRYENEEAVDDSQLPKDRFSAERLKGVDSTLKIQPAELGDSAVYLCASSFSLIPGELFFGEGSRLTVL.